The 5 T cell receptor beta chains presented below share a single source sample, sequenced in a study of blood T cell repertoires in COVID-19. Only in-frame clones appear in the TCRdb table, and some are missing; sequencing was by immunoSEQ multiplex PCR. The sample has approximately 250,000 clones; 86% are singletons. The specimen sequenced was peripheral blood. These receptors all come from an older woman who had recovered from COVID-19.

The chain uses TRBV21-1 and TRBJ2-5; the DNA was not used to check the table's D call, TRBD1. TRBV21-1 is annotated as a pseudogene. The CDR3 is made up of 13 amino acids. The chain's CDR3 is CASKQGAQGSQYF. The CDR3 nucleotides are TGTGCCAGCAAACAGGGAGCCCAGGGGTCCCAGTACTTC.

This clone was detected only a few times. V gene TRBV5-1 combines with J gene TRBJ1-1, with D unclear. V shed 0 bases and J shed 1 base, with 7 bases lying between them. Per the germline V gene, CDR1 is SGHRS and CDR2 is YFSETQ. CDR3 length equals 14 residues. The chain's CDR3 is CASSLDGQNTEAFF. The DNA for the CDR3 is TGCGCCAGCAGCTTGGATGGGCAGAACACTGAAGCTTTCTTT. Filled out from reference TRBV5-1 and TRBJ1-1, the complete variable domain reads KAGVTQTPRYLIKTRGQQVTLSCSPISGHRSVSWYQQTPGQGLQFLFEYFSETQRNKGNFPGRFSGRQFSNSRSEMNVSTLELGDSALYLCASSLDGQNTEAFFGQGTRLTVV.

CDR3 region: CASSFRERGRDYEQYF. The DNA for the CDR3 is TGTGCCAGCAGCTTCAGGGAGAGGGGGCGCGACTACGAGCAGTACTTC. V gene TRBV3-1 (or the pseudogene TRBV3-2) combines with J gene TRBJ2-7, with TRBD1 matching over 7 bases. CDR1 LGHDT and CDR2 YNNKEL come from the germline V gene (reference sequence). Trimming at V came to 5 bases and at J to 3 bases, leaving 13 bases not matched to a gene. The CDR3 is 16 residues long.

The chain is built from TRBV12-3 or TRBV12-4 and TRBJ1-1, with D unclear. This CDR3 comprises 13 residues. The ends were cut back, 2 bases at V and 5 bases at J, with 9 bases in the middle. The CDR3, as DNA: TGTGCCAGCAGTTTATTGGGGAGTACTGAAGCTTTCTTT. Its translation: CASSLLGSTEAFF.

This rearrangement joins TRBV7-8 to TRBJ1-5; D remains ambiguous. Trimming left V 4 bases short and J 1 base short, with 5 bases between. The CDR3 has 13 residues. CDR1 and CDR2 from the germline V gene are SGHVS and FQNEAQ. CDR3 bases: TGTGCCAGCAGCTCCCAGAGCAATCAGCCCCAGCATTTT. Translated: CASSSQSNQPQHF. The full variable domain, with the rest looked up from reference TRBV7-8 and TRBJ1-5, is GAGVSQSPRYKVAKRGQDVALRCDPISGHVSLFWYQQALGQGPEFLTYFQNEAQLDKSGLPSDRFFAERPEGSVSTLKIQRTQQEDSAVYLCASSSQSNQPQHFGDGTRLSIL.